The rows below give T cell receptor beta chains drawn from one sample of a study of blood T cell repertoires in COVID-19. Using immunoSEQ multiplex PCR, the repertoire was profiled, and TCRdb retains in-frame clones only, with some absent. Of a few hundred thousand clones detected, nearly 90% appear once; the ten largest clones hold roughly 2%. Specimen: peripheral blood. The source is a woman aged 60-75 years with COVID-19, enrolled during active disease. Each CDR3 is given with its conserved first and last residue. Fields, in order: V gene, clone size, D gene, J gene, CDR3 DNA, CDR3 protein. The D gene is left open where the match is weak. The listing skips clone size in some rows; elsewhere it reads once, few, many or a size class.

TRBV7-2	NA	NA	TRBJ2-7	TGTGCCAGCAGCTTGGAGGCCCGCGGGCAGTACTTC	CASSLEARGQYF
TRBV6-4	NA	NA	TRBJ2-3	TGTGCCAGCAGCGAGGGACTTAGCACAGATACGCAGTATTTT	CASSEGLSTDTQYF
TRBV7-8	NA	TRBD1	TRBJ2-3	TGTGCCAGCAGCGCCCGGGGACAGGGGTTGGCAGATACGCAGTATTTT	CASSARGQGLADTQYF
TRBV19	NA	TRBD2	TRBJ2-1	TGTGCCAGTAGTACACTAGCGGGGAATTACAATGAGCAGTTCTTC	CASSTLAGNYNEQFF
TRBV7-3	NA	NA	TRBJ2-1	TGTGCCAGCAGCCCCCGGCGGGCGGGTAGCAATGAGCAGTTCTTC	CASSPRRAGSNEQFF
TRBV4-3	NA	NA	TRBJ2-6	TGCGCCAGCAGCCAAGATTGGCCTCCTAACGTCCTGACTTTC	CASSQDWPPNVLTF
TRBV18	NA	NA	TRBJ2-3	TGTGCCAGCTCCCTCGGAAGGGCGGGGGCTTTAGGAGATACGCAGTATTTT	CASSLGRAGALGDTQYF
TRBV5-4	NA	TRBD2	TRBJ2-1	TGTGCCGGCCAAATAGCGGGGGCGCCCAATGAGCAGTTCTTC	CAGQIAGAPNEQFF
TRBV7-3	NA	NA	TRBJ1-2	TGTGCCAGCAGCTTATTTCTGGAACAGGGTTATTATGGCTACACCTTC	CASSLFLEQGYYGYTF
TRBV6-2/TRBV6-3	NA	TRBD1	TRBJ1-2	TGTGCCAGCAGTGACGACCGGGACAGGCACTTC	CASSDDRDRHF
TRBV4-3	NA	NA	TRBJ1-4	TGCGCCAGCAGCCAAGGGGGGCGGGATGAAAAACTGTTTTTT	CASSQGGRDEKLFF
TRBV27	NA	TRBD1	TRBJ1-4	TGTGCCAGCAGTTTTCTCCAGGGGGCGAAAATTGAAAAACTGTTTTTT	CASSFLQGAKIEKLFF
TRBV30	NA	NA	TRBJ1-2	TGTGCCTGGAGTGTAACCGGCTCGGGTGGCTACACCTTC	CAWSVTGSGGYTF
TRBV6-5	NA	NA	TRBJ1-1	TGTGCCAGCAGCAAGACCGGACAGCCGAACACTGAAGCTTTCTTT	CASSKTGQPNTEAFF
TRBV5-1	NA	TRBD1	TRBJ1-2	TGCGCCAGCGGAGAGACAGGGGGATTTGGGTATGGCTACACCTTC	CASGETGGFGYGYTF
TRBV11-3	NA	NA	TRBJ1-4	TGTGCCGACGCCGGGGGTGGAGGTTTT	CADAGGGGF
TRBV5-1	NA	TRBD1	TRBJ1-2	TGCGCCAGCAGCGTCCGGGACAGGGGGCCTCTCACCTTC	CASSVRDRGPLTF
TRBV7-8	NA	NA	TRBJ2-7	TGTGCCAGCAGCTTCCTAACTACCCTCCCCATACGGCAGTACTTC	CASSFLTTLPIRQYF
TRBV3-1/TRBV3-2	NA	TRBD1	TRBJ2-6	TGTGCCAGCAGACCCAATACAGGGGGCTCTGGGGCCAACGTCCTGACTTTC	CASRPNTGGSGANVLTF
TRBV5-1	once	NA	TRBJ1-1	TGCGCCAGCAGCTTACAATCGACAGACACTGAAGCTTTCTTT	CASSLQSTDTEAFF
TRBV5-4	NA	TRBD1	TRBJ2-3	TGTGCCAGCAGCCGGGACAGGGGGCCCCATAGCACAGATACGCAGTATTTT	CASSRDRGPHSTDTQYF
TRBV2	NA	NA	TRBJ1-6	TGTGCCAGCGTGGGGCAGAGTAATTCACCCCTCCACTTT	CASVGQSNSPLHF
TRBV7-9	NA	NA	TRBJ1-2	TGTGCCAGCAGCTTTCCCGGGGCGGGGACCTTTCTCTATGGCTACACCTTC	CASSFPGAGTFLYGYTF
TRBV19	NA	TRBD1	TRBJ1-1	TGTGCCAGTAGTACCGCGGGACAGGTCAGAGCTTTCTTT	CASSTAGQVRAFF
TRBV2	NA	TRBD2	TRBJ2-1	TGTGCCAGCCCGGGACTAGTAACCTACAATGAGCAGTTCTTC	CASPGLVTYNEQFF